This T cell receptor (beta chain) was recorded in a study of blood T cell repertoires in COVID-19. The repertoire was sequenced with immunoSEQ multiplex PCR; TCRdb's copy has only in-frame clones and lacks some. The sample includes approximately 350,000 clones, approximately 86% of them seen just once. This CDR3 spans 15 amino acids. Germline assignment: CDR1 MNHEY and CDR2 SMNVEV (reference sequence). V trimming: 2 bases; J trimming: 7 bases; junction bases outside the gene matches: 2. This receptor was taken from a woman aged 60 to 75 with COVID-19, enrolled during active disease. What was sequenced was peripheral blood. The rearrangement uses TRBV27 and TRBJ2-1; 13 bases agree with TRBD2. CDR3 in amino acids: CASSLTSGGGNEQFF. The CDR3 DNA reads TGTGCCAGCAGTTTAACTAGCGGGGGGGGAAATGAGCAGTTCTTC.